The sample holds many counts of the clone carrying this TCR beta chain. V lost 1 base to trimming and J lost 3 bases, with 16 bases between them. The CDR3 has 16 amino acids. The sample originates from a study of HIV-infected children after antiretroviral therapy interruption. Study details: Median age was about 10 years (interruption) and around 8 years (continuous).

Treatment noted: PENTA 11 planned treatment interruption arm or continuous ART arm. The TCR library was built from RNA with a 3' RACE protocol and unique molecular identifiers. TCRdb re-called the 3' RACE reads with MiXCR, one entry per CDR3 protein. Seen here are tens of thousands of distinct CDR3 sequences, approximately 7% observed once, and the top ten hold more than 0.95%. The receptor comes from a pool of human donors with HIV. The sequencing used CD45RA+ CD4+ T cells from PBMCs, pooled from several time points, collected from a donor given antiretroviral therapy, either interrupted or continuous. Subset given: naive CD4+ CD45RA+ CD45RO- T cells. The chain is built from TRBV12-3 or TRBV12-4 and TRBJ2-7; unclear D gene. The CDR3 loop reads CASSLGSGVLFYEQYF. The CDR3 coding sequence is TGTGCCAGCAGTTTAGGCTCAGGAGTGCTTTTCTACGAGCAGTACTTC.